Presented here are 22 T cell receptor beta chains from one specimen sequenced in a study of blood T cells in healthy people across ages. Then a second PCR, running about 6 to 11 cycles, was carried out with a sample-barcoded 5' primer and a J-beta primer mix. TCRdb redid the calling of the 5' RACE reads with MiXCR, one entry per CDR3 protein. The top ten hold roughly a tenth of the sample, which has approximately 960,000 distinct CDR3 sequences, almost 30% seen once. Another study also made use of these data, one on T cells of mothers and their children.

Sequencing was carried out using blood. The source is a woman aged 35 to 49 in good health.

This clonotype was found many times. The chain couples TRBV28 to TRBJ2-7, with 10 bases that match TRBD1. The CDR3 runs to 12 residues. Germline CDR1 reads MDHEN; CDR2 reads SYDVKM. Unmatched junction bases numbered 1, after V lost 8 bases and J lost 3 bases. In DNA, the CDR3 is TGTGCCAGCCGGGACAGGGGCTACGAGCAGTACTTC. Amino acids: CASRDRGYEQYF.

V is TRBV20-1 and J is TRBJ2-7; 9 positions match TRBD2. V shed 6 bases and J 3 bases; nucleotides not matched to a gene: 9. This CDR3 has 14 amino acids. CDR1 and CDR2 (germline): DFQATT, SNEGSKA (reference sequence). The CDR3: CSARDRLADYEQYF. The CDR3 DNA sequence: TGCAGTGCAAGGGACCGACTAGCGGACTACGAGCAGTACTTC.

This clonotype was seen a handful of times. The chain couples TRBV7-9 to TRBJ2-5; TRBD2 matches 13 bases. There are 18 residues in the CDR3. Germline loops: CDR1 SEHNR, CDR2 FQNEAQ (reference sequence). V lost 4 bases to trimming and J lost 2 bases; unmatched junction nucleotides: 10. The DNA of the CDR3 is TGTGCCAGCAGCTCGAGACTAGCGGGGGGCCCACCACAAGAGACCCAGTACTTC. It translates to CASSSRLAGGPPQETQYF. Based on the CDR3 plus reference TRBV7-9 and TRBJ2-5, the full variable domain is DTGVSQNPRHKITKRGQNVTFRCDPISEHNRLYWYRQTLGQGPEFLTYFQNEAQLEKSRLLSDRFSAERPKGSFSTLEIQRTEQGDSAMYLCASSSRLAGGPPQETQYFGPGTRLLVL.

The chain is built from TRBV18 and TRBJ2-5, with D perhaps matching TRBD1 (6 bases). CDR3 length: 15 amino acids. Germline values: CDR1 KGHSH, CDR2 LQKENI. Trimming pared 1 base from V and 2 bases from J, leaving 11 bases between. The CDR3 here is CASSPQRQAQETQYF. Here the CDR3 DNA reads TGTGCCAGCTCACCACAGAGACAGGCTCAAGAGACCCAGTACTTC.

V is TRBV7-9 and J is TRBJ2-5, with 9 bases fitting TRBD1. Germline CDR1 is SEHNR and CDR2 is FQNEAQ (reference sequence). The CDR3 loop spans 15 amino acids. V dropped 4 bases and J dropped 4; count of bases not matched to a gene: 7. The CDR3, as DNA: TGTGCCAGCAGCTGGGGACAGGGTGCGGGAGAGACCCAGTACTTC. This gives the protein CASSWGQGAGETQYF.

This clonotype was found a few times. The chain couples TRBV2 to TRBJ1-4; no clear D gene. The CDR3 loop spans 14 amino acids. Trimming stripped 4 bases from V and 8 bases from J, with 14 bases between. Germline loops: CDR1 SNHLY, CDR2 FYNNEI. CDR3 nucleotide sequence: TGTGCCAGCAGTGTTCAAGAAGTAGGGGAAAAACTGTTTTTT. This gives the protein CASSVQEVGEKLFF.

The V gene is TRBV3-1, the J gene TRBJ2-2; D unclear. V was trimmed by 0 bases and J by 2 bases, leaving 10 bases between them. This CDR3 contains 16 residues. Germline assignment: CDR1 LGHDT and CDR2 YNNKEL (reference sequence). The CDR3 bases are TGTGCCAGCAGCCAAGATCGGACCATAAACACCGGGGAGCTGTTTTTT. Residues: CASSQDRTINTGELFF.

There are a few counts of this clonotype. V is TRBV28 and J is TRBJ2-1; D might be TRBD1 or TRBD2, each matching 5 bases. The CDR3 sequence is 17 residues long. Per germline, CDR1 MDHEN and CDR2 SYDVKM. V was shortened by 8 bases and J by 0 bases, with 20 bases between the two germline ends. The CDR3 DNA reads as TGTGCCAGCCCCCCCCGGGGCAGATCTAGCTCCTACAATGAGCAGTTCTTC. Its protein product is CASPPRGRSSSYNEQFF.

This clonotype was seen a handful of times. V usage is TRBV20-1 and J usage is TRBJ2-3; TRBD2 matches 9 bases. The CDR3 is 14 residues long. In germline, CDR1 is DFQATT, CDR2 SNEGSKA (reference sequence). V was clipped by 2 bases and J by 5 bases; unmatched bases: 5. The CDR3 DNA reads as TGCAGTGCTAGACTAGCGGGGTTGATAGATACGCAGTATTTT. Translation gives CSARLAGLIDTQYF.

This clonotype was counted a single time. A clone one base away is much larger, so this may be a read error. The CDR3 ends on some other residue instead of the conserved phenylalanine or tryptophan, so this is likely a read error. V is TRBV7-2 and J is TRBJ1-2; no definite D call. The CDR3 runs 13 residues. Trimming shortened V by 1 base and J by 8 bases, and 11 bases separated the two germline ends. CDR1 and CDR2 from the germline V gene are SGHTA and FQGNSA. The CDR3 spells CASSLDNVSGYTC. The CDR3 bases are TGTGCCAGCAGCTTAGATAACGTTTCAGGCTACACCTGC.

This clonotype was seen more than once but under ten times. The CDR3 reads CASSLGQREQFF. The CDR3 nucleotides are TGTGCCAGCAGCTTAGGCCAGCGTGAGCAGTTCTTC. V is TRBV7-9 and J is TRBJ2-1; D not resolved. The CDR3 is 12 residues long. Trimming removed 1 base at V and 9 bases at J, with 7 bases between. Germline-derived CDR1 and CDR2 are SEHNR and FQNEAQ (reference sequence).

The rearrangement joins TRBV7-2 to TRBJ2-1, with TRBD2 matching over 8 bases. Germline V gives CDR1 SGHTA, CDR2 FQGNSA. The CDR3 extends over 14 amino acids. V lost 1 base to trimming and J lost 10 bases; unmatched junction nucleotides: 6. CDR3 residues: CTSSLVSGGTEQFF. CDR3 DNA: TGTACCAGCAGCTTAGTAAGCGGGGGAACCGAGCAGTTCTTC.

As to this clonotype: Since a much larger clone is just one base distant, this may be a read error. The chain carries TRBV29-1 and TRBJ2-5, with D perhaps TRBD1 (6 bases). The CDR3 loop spans 12 amino acids. The V gene's germline CDR1 is SQVTM and CDR2 ANQGSEA. V lost 4 bases and J lost 11, with 17 bases in between. The CDR3: CSVGDNFREQYF. CDR3 nucleotide sequence: TGCAGCGTTGGGGACAACTTCAGGGAGCAGTACTTC. The variable domain in full, with the rest retrieved from reference TRBV29-1 and TRBJ2-5, is SAVISQKPSRDICQRGTSLTIQCQVDSQVTMMFWYRQQPGQSLTLIATANQGSEATYESGFVIDKFPISRPNLTFSTLTVSNMSPEDSSIYLCSVGDNFREQYFGPGTRLLVL.

This rearrangement joins TRBV6-4 to TRBJ2-4; tentative D call: TRBD1 (5 bases). Near its end, the DNA agrees better with TRBJ2-7, so the J call may be wrong. This CDR3 contains 14 residues. CDR1 MRHNA and CDR2 SNTAGT come from the germline V gene. The CDR3 sequence is CASSAPGFYYEQYF. DNA for the CDR3: TGTGCCAGCAGCGCCCCAGGGTTCTACTACGAGCAGTACTTC.

This clonotype was counted between two and nine times. The chain combines TRBV7-2 with TRBJ1-5; TRBD1 might be the D (5 bases). Trimming pared 1 base from V and 9 bases from J, leaving 13 bases between. The CDR3 length is 14 residues. The germline CDR1 and CDR2 sequences are SGHTA and FQGNSA. The CDR3 bases are TGTGCCAGCAGCTTAGGTCGGGGGGGTGGGCCCCAGCATTTT. It translates to CASSLGRGGGPQHF.

On this clonotype itself: Since a much larger clone is just one base distant, this may be a read error. The chain is built from TRBV6-5 and TRBJ2-5; D is ambiguous. This CDR3 has 13 residues. Germline V CDR1 and CDR2: MNHEY, SVGAGI. Trimming stripped 0 bases from V and 11 bases from J, with 13 bases between. CDR3 sequence reads: CASSYSKNNEQYF. CDR3 DNA: TGTGCCAGCAGTTACTCAAAGAACAATGAGCAGTACTTC.

In its sample, this clonotype was seen a few times. The chain has TRBV4-3 and TRBJ1-6; no reliable D call. CDR1 LGHNA and CDR2 YSLEER come from the germline V gene. Between the trimmed V and J ends, which lost 0 bases and 14 bases, there was a span of 14 bases. This CDR3 contains 14 residues. The CDR3 is CASSQDRSARALHF. CDR3 bases: TGCGCCAGCAGCCAAGATCGTTCAGCTCGAGCCCTCCACTTT.

As to this clonotype: This may arise from a read error, as a much more abundant clone is one base away. The chain couples TRBV7-2 to TRBJ2-7, with TRBD2 identical over 7 bases. CDR3 length: 16 residues. Germline CDR1 SGHTA, CDR2 FQGNSA. Here the CDR3 reads CVSSGVGTINSYEQYF. CDR3 nucleotides: TGTGTCAGCAGCGGGGTGGGGACTATCAACTCCTACGAGCAGTACTTC.

Remarks on this clonotype: A junction end diverges from the germline sequence, so it may reflect a read error. DNA for the CDR3: TGTGCCTGCAGTTTGGGCTCCTCCTACGAGCAGTACTTC. It translates to CACSLGSSYEQYF. The rearrangement uses TRBV28 and TRBJ2-4, with D unresolved. The closer fit of TRBJ2-7 to the DNA end suggests the J call may be wrong. The CDR3 length is 13 residues. Germline CDR1 and CDR2: MDHEN and SYDVKM.

This chain joins TRBV7-9 and TRBJ2-7; D possibly corresponds to TRBD1 (6 bases). This CDR3 is 15 amino acids long. The germline V and J ends were trimmed by 3 bases and 5 bases, with 17 bases remaining between them. In germline, CDR1 is SEHNR, CDR2 FQNEAQ (reference sequence). CDR3 residues: CASSFGQSAGDEQYF. DNA for the CDR3: TGTGCCAGCAGCTTCGGACAGAGTGCTGGTGACGAGCAGTACTTC.

Comment on this clonotype: A read error may explain this, as a much larger clone is one base away. The chain combines TRBV4-1 with TRBJ2-1, with unresolved D. CDR1 MGHRA and CDR2 YSYEKL come from the germline V gene. The CDR3 is made up of 12 amino acids. V shed 6 bases and J shed 6 bases, with 9 bases lying between them. The CDR3 spells CASRKESNEQFF. DNA of the CDR3: TGCGCCAGCAGGAAAGAAAGCAATGAGCAGTTCTTC.

This clonotype came up many times. This chain uses TRBV11-2 with TRBJ1-5; 12 bases map to TRBD1. CDR3 length: 18 residues. V was pared by 1 base and J by 1 base, with 5 bases of the junction left unmatched. Germline CDR1 and CDR2: SGHAT and FQNNGV. Written as DNA, the CDR3 is TGTGCCAGCAGCTTAGGGGGGGGGACAGGGGGCAGCAATCAGCCCCAGCATTTT. Encoded protein: CASSLGGGTGGSNQPQHF.